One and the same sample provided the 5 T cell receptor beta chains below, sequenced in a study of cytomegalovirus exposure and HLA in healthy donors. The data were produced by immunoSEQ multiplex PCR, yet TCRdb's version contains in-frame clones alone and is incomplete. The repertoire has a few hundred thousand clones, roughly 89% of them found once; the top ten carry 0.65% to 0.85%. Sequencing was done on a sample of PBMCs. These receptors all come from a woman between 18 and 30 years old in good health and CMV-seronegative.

This CDR3 is CASSQVTSYGELFF. The CDR3 nucleotides read TGCGCCAGCAGCCAAGTTACTAGTTATGGGGAGCTGTTTTTT. This chain joins TRBV4-3 and TRBJ2-2, with D tentatively TRBD2 (5 bases). The CDR3 is made up of 14 amino acids. Germline V CDR1 and CDR2: LGHNA, YSLEER. The V end was cut by 1 base, the J end by 8 bases, with 11 bases between.

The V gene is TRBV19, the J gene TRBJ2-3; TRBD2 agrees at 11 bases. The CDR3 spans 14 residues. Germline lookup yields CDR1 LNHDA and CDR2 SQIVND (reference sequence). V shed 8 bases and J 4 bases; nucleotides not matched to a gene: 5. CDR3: CASRTSGFADTQYF. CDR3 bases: TGTGCCAGTCGGACTAGCGGGTTCGCAGATACGCAGTATTTT.

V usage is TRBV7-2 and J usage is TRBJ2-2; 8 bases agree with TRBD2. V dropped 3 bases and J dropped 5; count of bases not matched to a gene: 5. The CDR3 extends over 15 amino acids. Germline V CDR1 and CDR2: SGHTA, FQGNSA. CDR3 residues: CASSLGLGETGELFF. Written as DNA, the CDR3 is TGTGCCAGCAGCTTGGGACTAGGGGAGACCGGGGAGCTGTTTTTT.

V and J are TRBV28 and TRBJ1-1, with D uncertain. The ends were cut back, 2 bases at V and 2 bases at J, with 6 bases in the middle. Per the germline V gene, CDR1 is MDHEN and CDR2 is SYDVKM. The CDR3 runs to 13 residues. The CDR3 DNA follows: TGTGCCAGCAGTTTACTGCTAAACACTGAAGCTTTCTTT. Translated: CASSLLLNTEAFF.

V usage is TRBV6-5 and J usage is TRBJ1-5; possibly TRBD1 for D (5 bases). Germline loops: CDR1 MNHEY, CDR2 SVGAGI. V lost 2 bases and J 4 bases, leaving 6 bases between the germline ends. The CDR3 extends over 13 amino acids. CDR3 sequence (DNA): TGTGCCAGCAGTTACAAGGGGAATCAGCCCCAGCATTTT. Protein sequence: CASSYKGNQPQHF.